The next 8 T cell receptor beta chains were all read from a single sample in a study of identical twins. A single record per CDR3 protein comes from TCRdb applying MiXCR to the 5' RACE reads. The sample records under 400,000 distinct CDR3 sequences, about 9% being singletons. The sequenced sample was naive T cells sorted from blood. The receptor source for this set is a woman aged 45-59 years in good health.

This clonotype was found a few times. The chain carries TRBV19 and TRBJ1-5; the D is unclear. The CDR3 is 16 amino acids. CDR1 is LNHDA, CDR2 SQIVND, per germline (reference sequence). Trimming cost V 5 bases and J 2 bases, with 16 bases left between them. DNA for the CDR3: TGTGCCAGTAGTTTGACCACGCCCGGCGGCAATCAGCCCCAGCATTTT. This translates into CASSLTTPGGNQPQHF.

This clonotype showed up just a few times. The chain has TRBV5-6 and TRBJ2-7; D is possibly TRBD1 or TRBD2 (5 bases each). CDR3 length: 15 residues. From germline, CDR1 is SGHDT and CDR2 YYEEEE. V was cut by 0 bases and J by 4 bases, with 14 bases left in between. CDR3 region: CASSLVGAEGYEQYV. CDR3 nucleotides: TGTGCCAGCAGCTTGGTAGGTGCCGAGGGGTACGAGCAGTACGTC.

V and J are TRBV29-1 and TRBJ1-1; D is unclear. The CDR3 runs 14 residues. Trimming cost V 7 bases and J 0 bases, with 15 bases left between them. Germline CDR1 and CDR2: SQVTM and ANQGSEA. The CDR3 DNA is TGCAGCGGTAGAATGGGGTGGATGAACACTGAAGCTTTCTTT. This encodes CSGRMGWMNTEAFF.

This rearrangement joins TRBV20-1 to TRBJ2-1; 7 nucleotides align to TRBD1. The CDR3 totals 14 residues. Losses at the gene ends were 2 bases for V and 7 bases for J; bases not matched to a gene: 8. Germline CDR1 DFQATT, CDR2 SNEGSKA (reference sequence). The CDR3 protein is CSARPRTGENEQFF. Here the CDR3 DNA reads TGCAGTGCTAGACCTCGGACAGGCGAGAATGAGCAGTTCTTC.

The chain employs TRBV4-1 and TRBJ2-5; a possible D gene is TRBD1 (6 bases). This CDR3 is 14 amino acids long. From germline, CDR1 is MGHRA and CDR2 YSYEKL. The V end lost 2 bases, the J end lost 4 bases, and 11 bases lay between the germline ends. For the CDR3, the DNA is TGCGCCAGCAGCCAACCGGGACAACCAGAGACCCAGTACTTC. It encodes CASSQPGQPETQYF.

This clonotype was detected a few times. The chain combines TRBV27 with TRBJ2-1; no clear D gene. The CDR3 is 11 residues long. The V end was cut by 4 bases, the J end by 9 bases, with 7 bases between. The germline V gene encodes CDR1 MNHEY and CDR2 SMNVEV (reference sequence). The CDR3 bases are TGTGCCAGCAGTTCTCGTACTGAGCAGTTCTTC. This gives the protein CASSSRTEQFF.

This clonotype has just a few counts. The DNA of the CDR3 is TGTGCCAGCAGCAACGTCTCCGGGACCAATGAGCAGTTCTTC. It specifies CASSNVSGTNEQFF. The chain couples TRBV7-2 to TRBJ2-1; D tentatively fits TRBD1 or TRBD2 (5 bases each). Germline CDR1 reads SGHTA; CDR2 reads FQGNSA. The CDR3 loop spans 14 amino acids. V was shortened by 5 bases and J by 6 bases, with 14 bases between the two germline ends.

This clonotype was found many times. The chain couples TRBV29-1 to TRBJ1-5; unclear D gene. Germline assignment: CDR1 SQVTM and CDR2 ANQGSEA. V dropped 4 bases and J dropped 0 bases, with 7 bases sitting between them. The CDR3 contains 13 residues. CDR3 in DNA: TGCAGCGTTGCCCAGGATAGCAATCAGCCCCAGCATTTT. Residues: CSVAQDSNQPQHF.